This T cell receptor beta chain was recorded in a study of glioma-infiltrating T cells. Findings of the study overall: Very few CDR3 sequences were shared between tissue and blood. Gliomas, especially low-grade, showed above-expected tissue-blood divergence; non-neoplastic patients showed below.

This clonotype was recorded at least ten times. Its cognate antigen is unknown. CDR3 length equals 10 residues. Trimming took 3 bases from V and 5 from J, leaving 2 bases between them. Germline V gives CDR1 MDHEN, CDR2 SYDVKM. The iRepertoire nested amplicon-rescue multiplex PCR amplified TCR alpha and beta CDR3s from RNA. Input was roughly 95-450 ng of tissue mRNA or PBMC total RNA. TCRdb redid the calling of the multiplex PCR reads with MiXCR, one entry per CDR3 protein. The table has some 40,000 distinct CDR3 sequences, under 25% seen once; the top ten hold roughly 6.8%. The genes are TRBV28 and TRBJ2-7; D gene uncertain. This receptor was obtained from a human donor with low-grade glioma or glioblastoma, undergoing nonglioma brain surgery, or in good health (not recorded which). The sample taken for sequencing was glioma tissue, nonneoplastic brain tissue, or PBMCs (not recorded which). The CDR3 spells CASSFNEQYF. The CDR3 nucleotides are TGTGCCAGCAGTTTCAACGAGCAGTACTTC.